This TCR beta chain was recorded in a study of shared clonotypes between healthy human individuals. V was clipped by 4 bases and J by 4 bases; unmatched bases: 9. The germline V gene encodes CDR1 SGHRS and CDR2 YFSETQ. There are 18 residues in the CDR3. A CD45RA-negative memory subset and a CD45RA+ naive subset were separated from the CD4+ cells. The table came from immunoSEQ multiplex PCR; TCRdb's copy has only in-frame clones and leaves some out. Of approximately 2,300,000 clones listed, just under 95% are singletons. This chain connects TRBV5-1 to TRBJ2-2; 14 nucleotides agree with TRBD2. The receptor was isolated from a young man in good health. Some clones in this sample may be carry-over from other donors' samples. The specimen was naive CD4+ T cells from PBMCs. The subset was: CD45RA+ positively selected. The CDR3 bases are TGCGCCAGCAGCCCCCCGGGACTAGCGGGAGCGGGCACCGGGGAGCTGTTTTTT. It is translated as CASSPPGLAGAGTGELFF.